These T cell receptor beta chains were read from a single sample in a study of cytomegalovirus exposure and HLA in healthy donors. This table comes from immunoSEQ multiplex PCR, and its TCRdb copy is limited to in-frame clones, with some not included. The repertoire consists of approximately 120,000 clones, with approximately 80% occurring once and the leading ten covering roughly 11%. Sequencing was performed on PBMCs. The receptors stem from a man aged 30-40 years in good health and CMV-seropositive. Both conserved end residues are part of each CDR3. Fields, in order: D gene, CDR3 length, J gene, clone size, V gene, CDR3 DNA, CDR3 protein. A D gene is named only where the DNA matches it firmly. Part of the rows lack a size; the others show once, few, many or a class for expanded clones.

d_gene: TRBD2; len: 15; j_gene: TRBJ2-7; abundance: -; v_gene: TRBV4-1; CDR3nt: TGCGCCAGCAGCCAAGTAATAGCGGGTTCCTACGAGCAGTACTTC; CDR3aa: CASSQVIAGSYEQYF
d_gene: TRBD1; len: 15; j_gene: TRBJ1-2; abundance: -; v_gene: TRBV2; CDR3nt: TGTGCCAGCAGTGAAGGGACAGGGGAGAGGAGTGGCTACACCTTC; CDR3aa: CASSEGTGERSGYTF
d_gene: -; len: 12; j_gene: TRBJ1-1; abundance: -; v_gene: TRBV6-1; CDR3nt: TGTGCCAGCAGTGAAGTCAGTCCTGAAGCTTTCTTT; CDR3aa: CASSEVSPEAFF
d_gene: -; len: 13; j_gene: TRBJ1-2; abundance: -; v_gene: TRBV7-2; CDR3nt: TGTGCCAGCAGCCCGGAGGGTCGCTATGGCTACACCTTC; CDR3aa: CASSPEGRYGYTF
d_gene: TRBD1; len: 15; j_gene: TRBJ2-3; abundance: -; v_gene: TRBV30; CDR3nt: TGTGCCCTCGCGCGGGACAGGGGGCTCACAGATACGCAGTATTTT; CDR3aa: CALARDRGLTDTQYF
d_gene: TRBD2; len: 18; j_gene: TRBJ2-7; abundance: -; v_gene: TRBV4-1; CDR3nt: TGCGCCAGCAGCCAACCCGGGACTAGATATGCCGGGTCCTACGAGCAGTACTTC; CDR3aa: CASSQPGTRYAGSYEQYF
d_gene: -; len: 15; j_gene: TRBJ1-5; abundance: -; v_gene: TRBV7-9; CDR3nt: TGTGCCAGCAGCTTAGCGCGGGGGAGCAATCAGCCCCAGCATTTT; CDR3aa: CASSLARGSNQPQHF
d_gene: TRBD2; len: 17; j_gene: TRBJ2-7; abundance: -; v_gene: TRBV27; CDR3nt: TGTGCCAGCAGCCTCCATACCGGGACTAGCGGTACCTACGAGCAGTACTTC; CDR3aa: CASSLHTGTSGTYEQYF
d_gene: TRBD1; len: 15; j_gene: TRBJ2-7; abundance: -; v_gene: TRBV5-4; CDR3nt: TGTGCCAGCAGCCCCTCTTTCCAGGGGGTCTACGAGCAGTACTTC; CDR3aa: CASSPSFQGVYEQYF
d_gene: -; len: 12; j_gene: TRBJ1-2; abundance: -; v_gene: TRBV28; CDR3nt: TGTGCCAGCAAAGTCCAGGGGAAGAACTACACCTTC; CDR3aa: CASKVQGKNYTF
d_gene: TRBD1; len: 12; j_gene: TRBJ2-7; abundance: -; v_gene: TRBV4-2; CDR3nt: TGTGCCAGCAGCCGACAGGGAGACGAGCAGTACTTC; CDR3aa: CASSRQGDEQYF
d_gene: -; len: 17; j_gene: TRBJ1-5; abundance: -; v_gene: TRBV7-8; CDR3nt: TGTGCCAGCAGCTTAGGTCTCTGGGGGGGAATCAATCAGTCCCAGCATTTT; CDR3aa: CASSLGLWGGINQSQHF
d_gene: -; len: 14; j_gene: TRBJ2-7; abundance: -; v_gene: TRBV9; CDR3nt: TGTGCCAGCAGCGTCCTGGAGTTCTCCTACGAGCAGTACTTC; CDR3aa: CASSVLEFSYEQYF
d_gene: -; len: 14; j_gene: TRBJ2-3; abundance: -; v_gene: TRBV9; CDR3nt: TGTGCCAGCAGCTTAAGGACTGCCACAGATACGCAGTATTTT; CDR3aa: CASSLRTATDTQYF
d_gene: -; len: 15; j_gene: TRBJ2-3; abundance: -; v_gene: TRBV7-6; CDR3nt: TGTGCCAGCAGCCCTGGGGTGGGAGGCACAGATACGCAGTATTTT; CDR3aa: CASSPGVGGTDTQYF
d_gene: -; len: 14; j_gene: TRBJ1-2; abundance: -; v_gene: TRBV19; CDR3nt: TGTGCCAGTAGTGCCAACCGGTTTAACTATGGCTACACCTTC; CDR3aa: CASSANRFNYGYTF
d_gene: TRBD1; len: 20; j_gene: TRBJ1-2; abundance: -; v_gene: TRBV15; CDR3nt: TGTGCCACCAGCAGAGGGGACAGGGATTACGTTGGAATGTCAGGCTATGGCTACACCTTC; CDR3aa: CATSRGDRDYVGMSGYGYTF
d_gene: TRBD2; len: 15; j_gene: TRBJ2-2; abundance: -; v_gene: TRBV29-1; CDR3nt: TGCAGCGTTGATAGCGGGAGGGCCAGTACCGGGGAGCTGTTTTTT; CDR3aa: CSVDSGRASTGELFF
d_gene: TRBD2; len: 18; j_gene: TRBJ2-1; abundance: -; v_gene: TRBV11-2; CDR3nt: TGTGCCAGCAGCTACACTTCGGGGGGTACACCCGGAGTGGATGAGCAGTTCTTC; CDR3aa: CASSYTSGGTPGVDEQFF
d_gene: -; len: 13; j_gene: TRBJ2-7; abundance: -; v_gene: TRBV19; CDR3nt: TGTGCCAGTAGTGCGGTCCAGGGGATGGAGCAGTACTTC; CDR3aa: CASSAVQGMEQYF
d_gene: TRBD2; len: 17; j_gene: TRBJ2-7; abundance: once; v_gene: TRBV28; CDR3nt: TGTGCCAGCAGTTTCGAAATAGCGGGAGGGATCTCCTACGAGCAGTACTTC; CDR3aa: CASSFEIAGGISYEQYF
d_gene: -; len: 15; j_gene: TRBJ1-5; abundance: -; v_gene: TRBV15; CDR3nt: TGTGCCACCAGCAAACAGGGTGCCGCTAATCAGCCCCAGCATTTT; CDR3aa: CATSKQGAANQPQHF